These 15 T cell receptor beta chains share one sample of origin, sequenced in a study of control samples from healthy donors and cancer patients. This table comes from immunoSEQ multiplex PCR, and its TCRdb copy is limited to in-frame clones, with some not included. Counted here are over 100,000 clones, approximately 88% occurring once; the ten biggest clones make up 3.4%. Material: blood. Receptors originate from a man aged 40-49 years in good health.

The chain employs TRBV27 and TRBJ2-4, with D possibly TRBD1 on 6 matching bases. Trimming took 5 bases from V and 15 from J, leaving 14 bases between them. The length of the CDR3 is 11 residues. Germline CDR1 is MNHEY and CDR2 is SMNVEV (reference sequence). CDR3 sequence reads: CASSQQGRWYF. Written as DNA, the CDR3 is TGTGCCAGCAGTCAACAGGGTCGATGGTACTTC.

The chain employs TRBV10-3 and TRBJ2-1; 8 bases fit TRBD1. CDR3 length equals 15 residues. V shed 5 bases and J 3 bases; nucleotides not matched to a gene: 6. Germline-derived CDR1 and CDR2 are ENHRY and SYGVKD. The CDR3 DNA sequence: TGTGCCATCAGTTTGGACAGGGCCAACTACAATGAGCAGTTCTTC. Translation gives CAISLDRANYNEQFF.

V usage is TRBV5-6 and J usage is TRBJ1-5; D call uncertain. The length of the CDR3 is 14 residues. The V gene lost 0 bases and the J gene lost 4 bases, with 8 bases spanning the gap. CDR1 and CDR2 (germline): SGHDT, YYEEEE. CDR3 region: CASSLGSRNQPQHF. CDR3 coding DNA: TGTGCCAGCAGCTTGGGTTCCAGAAATCAGCCCCAGCATTTT. The whole variable domain, remainder taken from reference TRBV5-6 and TRBJ1-5, is DAGVTQSPTHLIKTRGQQVTLRCSPKSGHDTVSWYQQALGQGPQFIFQYYEEEERQRGNFPDRFSGHQFPNYSSELNVNALLLGDSALYLCASSLGSRNQPQHFGDGTRLSIL.

The chain links TRBV5-1 to TRBJ2-7; D is uncertain. Per germline, CDR1 SGHRS and CDR2 YFSETQ. V was cut by 0 bases and J by 6 bases, with 4 bases left in between. This CDR3 contains 11 residues. This chain's CDR3 is CASSLGPEQYF. In DNA, the CDR3 is TGCGCCAGCAGCTTGGGGCCCGAGCAGTACTTC.

The chain carries TRBV5-6 and TRBJ1-1; D possibly corresponds to TRBD1 (6 bases). CDR3 length equals 17 residues. Trimming removed 0 bases from V and 2 bases from J, with 17 bases in between. The germline CDR1 and CDR2 sequences are SGHDT and YYEEEE. The CDR3 here is CASSLVGTRGPNTEAFF. In nucleotides, the CDR3 is TGTGCCAGCAGCTTGGTGGGGACCCGGGGGCCTAACACTGAAGCTTTCTTT.

A single count supports this clone. The chain couples TRBV2 to TRBJ1-3, with D possibly being TRBD1 (6 bases). The CDR3 consists of 17 residues. The germline V gene has CDR1 SNHLY and CDR2 FYNNEI. V was clipped by 5 bases and J by 0 bases, with 17 bases between them. Here the CDR3 DNA reads TGTGCCAGCAGTAGACACAGGGAAAATAACTCTGGAAACACCATATATTTT. It specifies CASSRHRENNSGNTIYF.

The V gene is TRBV29-1, the J gene TRBJ1-1; D might be TRBD1 (6 bases). Looked up from germline, CDR1 is SQVTM and CDR2 is ANQGSEA. The CDR3 has 13 residues. Trimming took off 7 bases at V and 2 bases at J, with 14 bases between the two ends. Here the CDR3 reads CSAATGPNTEAFF. The CDR3 DNA is TGCAGCGCGGCGACAGGCCCAAACACTGAAGCTTTCTTT.

The rearrangement joins TRBV28 to TRBJ1-6, with a weak D call TRBD1 (5 bases). Trimming removed 7 bases from V and 15 bases from J, with 19 bases in between. Germline CDR1 reads MDHEN; CDR2 reads SYDVKM. This CDR3 spans 13 amino acids. Here the CDR3 reads CASTTGAAADLHF. CDR3 sequence (DNA): TGTGCCAGCACTACTGGGGCAGCCGCCGACCTCCACTTT.

The chain uses TRBV27 and TRBJ2-5; D perhaps matches TRBD1 (6 bases). CDR1 and CDR2 from the germline V gene are MNHEY and SMNVEV (reference sequence). This CDR3 comprises 12 residues. V dropped 5 bases and J dropped 5 bases, with 9 bases sitting between them. CDR3 DNA sequence: TGTGCCAGCAGTGCGAGGGGGGAGACCCAGTACTTC. It translates to CASSARGETQYF.

Note on this clone: Other DNA sequences in this sample translate to the same CDR3. The chain links TRBV3-1 (or the pseudogene TRBV3-2) to TRBJ1-1; D remains ambiguous. This CDR3 has 12 residues. CDR1 LGHDT and CDR2 YNNKEL come from the germline V gene (reference sequence). Trimming took 3 bases from V and 1 from J, leaving 3 bases between them. CDR3 sequence reads: CASSHRNTEAFF. As DNA, the CDR3 is TGTGCCAGCAGCCACAGGAACACTGAAGCTTTCTTT.

This clone appeared many times. The chain recombines TRBV7-9 with TRBJ2-3, with 11 bases aligning to TRBD2. This CDR3 contains 17 residues. V shed 4 bases, J shed 3 bases, and the junction held 9 bases outside the gene matches. Germline CDR1 reads SEHNR; CDR2 reads FQNEAQ (reference sequence). The DNA for the CDR3 is TGTGCCAGCAGCTCCCCAAGGCTAGCGGGGGGAACAGATACGCAGTATTTT. It translates to CASSSPRLAGGTDTQYF.

The rearrangement joins TRBV3-1 (or the pseudogene TRBV3-2) to TRBJ2-7; 12 bases map to TRBD2. The CDR3 spans 19 residues. In germline, CDR1 is LGHDT, CDR2 YNNKEL (reference sequence). After removal of 0 bases from V and 3 bases from J, the junction contained 12 bases not matched to a gene. The CDR3 DNA follows: TGTGCCAGCAGCCAAGATCCCCGGCTAGCGGGGGGGAAGAACTACGAGCAGTACTTC. It yields the protein CASSQDPRLAGGKNYEQYF.

Points on this clone: At one end the junction does not follow the germline gene, possibly because of a read error. The chain joins TRBV15 to TRBJ2-3; the match to TRBD2 covers 8 bases. The CDR3 runs 17 residues. Germline V gives CDR1 LNHNV, CDR2 YYDKDF (reference sequence). CDR3 coding DNA: TGTGCCACCAGCGGAGACCTAGCGGCGGGGGGCGTAAATACGCAGTATTTT. Encoded protein: CATSGDLAAGGVNTQYF.

About this clone itself: The sample holds other DNA sequences that translate to the same CDR3. This rearrangement joins TRBV24-1 to TRBJ1-1; 7 bases fit TRBD1. V lost 5 bases to trimming and J lost 1 base; unmatched junction nucleotides: 0. This CDR3 has 13 residues. Germline V lookup: CDR1 KGHDR, CDR2 SFDVKD. Here the CDR3 reads CATSGQGNTEAFF. The DNA for the CDR3 is TGTGCCACCAGTGGACAGGGGAACACTGAAGCTTTCTTT.

The V gene is TRBV5-1, the J gene TRBJ2-2; no firm D call. Germline V gives CDR1 SGHRS, CDR2 YFSETQ. With 0 bases removed from V and 2 bases from J, the gap between germline ends came to 5 bases. There are 14 residues in the CDR3. The chain's CDR3 is CASSLVINTGELFF. For the CDR3, the DNA is TGCGCCAGCAGCTTGGTTATCAACACCGGGGAGCTGTTTTTT.